This T cell receptor beta chain comes out of a study of PD-1 blockade in mismatch repair-deficient tumors. Findings of the study overall: After pembrolizumab, tumor-resident clones rose rapidly, then generally contracted before radiologic responses.

Germline CDR1 is SEHNR and CDR2 is FQNEAQ (reference sequence). Trimming pared 2 bases from V and 1 base from J, leaving 5 bases between. This CDR3 has 13 residues. In regard to this clone: Its cognate antigen is unknown.

The method was immunoSEQ multiplex PCR; TCRdb's version includes in-frame clones alone and lacks a portion of them. The sample consists of around 50,000 clones, approximately 80% of them appearing once. Sample: PBMCs, taken before pembrolizumab treatment. The rearrangement uses TRBV7-9 and TRBJ1-2; D is unclear. This receptor was obtained from an adult with mismatch repair-deficient cancer. The CDR3 coding sequence is TGTGCCAGCAGCTTACGGAGTAACTATGGCTACACCTTC. Its protein is CASSLRSNYGYTF. Drawing the rest from reference TRBV7-9 and TRBJ1-2, the complete variable domain is DTGVSQNPRHKITKRGQNVTFRCDPISEHNRLYWYRQTLGQGPEFLTYFQNEAQLEKSRLLSDRFSAERPKGSFSTLEIQRTEQGDSAMYLCASSLRSNYGYTFGSGTRLTVV.